This T cell receptor beta chain was retrieved from a study of blood T cell repertoires in COVID-19. Study context: Whether acute or convalescent, the COVID-19 samples came from the United States, Italy and Spain.

Seattle's cohort entered during active infection and was followed longitudinally. Germline CDR1 reads LNHDA; CDR2 reads SQIVND (reference sequence). The CDR3 is 14 amino acids. The V and J ends lost 1 base and 5 bases respectively, with 11 bases between them. TCRdb keeps only in-frame clones here, not all; method: immunoSEQ multiplex PCR. The sample shows about 62,000 clones, 75% to 90% of them seen only once. The clonotype originates from a woman aged 55-69 years with COVID-19, enrolled during active disease. This chain joins TRBV19 and TRBJ1-1, with D possibly TRBD1 on 6 matching bases. Sequenced input: peripheral blood. The CDR3 sequence: CASSIARGRTEAFF. CDR3 coding DNA: TGTGCCAGTAGTATAGCCAGGGGACGGACTGAAGCTTTCTTT.